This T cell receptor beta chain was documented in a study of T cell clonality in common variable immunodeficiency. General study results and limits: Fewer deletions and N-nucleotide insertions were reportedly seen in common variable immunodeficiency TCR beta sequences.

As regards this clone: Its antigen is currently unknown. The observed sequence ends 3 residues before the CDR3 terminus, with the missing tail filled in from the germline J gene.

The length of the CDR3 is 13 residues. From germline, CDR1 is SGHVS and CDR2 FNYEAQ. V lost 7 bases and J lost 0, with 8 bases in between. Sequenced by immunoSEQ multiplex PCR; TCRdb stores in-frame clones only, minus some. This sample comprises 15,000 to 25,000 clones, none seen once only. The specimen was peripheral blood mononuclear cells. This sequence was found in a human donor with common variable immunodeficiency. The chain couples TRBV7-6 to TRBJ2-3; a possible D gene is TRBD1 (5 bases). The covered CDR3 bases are TGTGCCAGCAAGGCAGGGAGCACAGATACG. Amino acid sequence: CASKAGSTDT. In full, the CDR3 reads CASKAGSTDTQYF.